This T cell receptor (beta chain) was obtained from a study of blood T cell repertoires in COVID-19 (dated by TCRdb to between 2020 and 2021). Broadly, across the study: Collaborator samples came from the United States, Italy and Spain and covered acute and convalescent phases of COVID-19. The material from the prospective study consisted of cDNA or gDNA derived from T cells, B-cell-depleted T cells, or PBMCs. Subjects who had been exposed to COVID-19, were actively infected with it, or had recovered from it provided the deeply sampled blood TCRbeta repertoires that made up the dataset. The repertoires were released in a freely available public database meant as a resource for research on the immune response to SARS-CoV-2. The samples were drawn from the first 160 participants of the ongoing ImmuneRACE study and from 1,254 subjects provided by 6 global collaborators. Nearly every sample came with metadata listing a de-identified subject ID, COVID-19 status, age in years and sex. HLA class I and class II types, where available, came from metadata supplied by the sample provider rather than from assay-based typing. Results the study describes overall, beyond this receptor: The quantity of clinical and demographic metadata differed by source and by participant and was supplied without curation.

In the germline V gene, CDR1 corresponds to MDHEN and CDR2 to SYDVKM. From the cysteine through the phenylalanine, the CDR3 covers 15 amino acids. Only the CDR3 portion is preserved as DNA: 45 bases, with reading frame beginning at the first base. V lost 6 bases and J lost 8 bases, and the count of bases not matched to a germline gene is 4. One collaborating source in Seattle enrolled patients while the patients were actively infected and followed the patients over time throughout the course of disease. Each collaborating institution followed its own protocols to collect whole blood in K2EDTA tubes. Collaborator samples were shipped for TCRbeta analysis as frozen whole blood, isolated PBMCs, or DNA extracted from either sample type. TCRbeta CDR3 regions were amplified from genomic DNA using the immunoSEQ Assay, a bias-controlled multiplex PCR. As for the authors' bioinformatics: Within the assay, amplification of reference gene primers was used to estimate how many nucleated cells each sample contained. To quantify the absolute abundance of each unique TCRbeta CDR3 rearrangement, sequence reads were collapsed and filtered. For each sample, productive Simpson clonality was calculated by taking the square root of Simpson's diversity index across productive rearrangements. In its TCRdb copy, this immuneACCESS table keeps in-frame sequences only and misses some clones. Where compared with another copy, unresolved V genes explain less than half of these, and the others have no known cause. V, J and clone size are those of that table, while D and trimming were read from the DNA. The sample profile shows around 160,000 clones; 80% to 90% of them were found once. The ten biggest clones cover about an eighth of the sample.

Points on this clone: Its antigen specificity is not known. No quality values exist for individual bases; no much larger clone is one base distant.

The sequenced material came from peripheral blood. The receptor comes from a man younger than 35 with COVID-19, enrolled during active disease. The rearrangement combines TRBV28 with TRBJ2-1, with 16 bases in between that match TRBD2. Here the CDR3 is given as CASSLGTSGRDEQFF. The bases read TGTGCCAGCAGCTTGGGGACTAGCGGGAGGGATGAGCAGTTCTTC.